This T cell receptor (beta chain) stems from a study of Graves' ophthalmopathy and Graves' hyperthyroidism. As for the study in general: Sampling took place at initial diagnosis, with peripheral blood obtained before any treatment. Study-wide findings and caveats: Blood also carried most expanded thyroid clonotypes exceeding 0.001 frequency. Ophthalmopathy progression predictions by the model showed around 72% specificity and about 68% sensitivity.

Trimming pared 8 bases from V and 8 bases from J, leaving 18 bases between. The CDR3 runs 14 residues. CDR1 is SNHLY and CDR2 is FYNNEI in the germline V gene. Scientists amplified the TCR beta CDR3 regions from RNA transcripts. First-round RT-PCR relied on HTBI primers, and a second-round multiplex PCR came next. TCRdb independently ran MiXCR on the multiplex PCR reads; one entry per CDR3 protein. The sample shows under 350,000 distinct CDR3 sequences, about a sixth of them seen only once. Diagnosis was based on clinical symptoms, serum thyroxine, TRAb, thyroid ultrasound and orbital computed tomography. Regarding this clonotype: The antigen remains undetermined.

This chain joins TRBV2 and TRBJ2-2; D ambiguous. The sample taken for sequencing was peripheral blood. This receptor was obtained from an adult man with Graves' ophthalmopathy. For the CDR3, the DNA is TGTGCCAGCGGAACGGTGCGGAAGGCAGGGGAGCTGTTTTTT. It specifies CASGTVRKAGELFF.